These 17 T cell receptor beta chains were sequenced from one sample in a study of blood T cell repertoires in COVID-19. The method was immunoSEQ multiplex PCR; TCRdb's version includes in-frame clones alone and lacks a portion of them. Of roughly 220,000 clones in the sample, around nine tenths were seen once. The specimen was peripheral blood. The receptors here all came from a man in his 60s with acute or convalescent COVID-19.

V gene TRBV11-1 combines with J gene TRBJ1-3; D unresolved. V dropped 3 bases and J dropped 3 bases, with 15 bases sitting between them. CDR3 length: 16 amino acids. From germline, CDR1 is SGHAT and CDR2 FQDESV (reference sequence). The CDR3 is CASSLISGLSGNTIYF. CDR3 DNA: TGTGCCAGCAGCTTGATTTCCGGTCTGAGTGGAAACACCATATATTTT.

The count of this clone is one. The chain uses TRBV3-1 (or the pseudogene TRBV3-2) and TRBJ2-5; 7 nucleotides line up with TRBD2. This CDR3 is 14 amino acids long. V gave up 4 bases and J gave up 1 base; unmatched junction bases: 3. Germline lookup yields CDR1 LGHDT and CDR2 YNNKEL (reference sequence). As DNA, the CDR3 is TGTGCCAGCAGCCGGGCTAGCGGCCAAGAGACCCAGTACTTC. This encodes CASSRASGQETQYF.

The chain has TRBV19 and TRBJ2-5, with D possibly matching TRBD2 (6 bases). Between the trimmed V and J ends, which lost 1 base and 2 bases, there was a span of 8 bases. The CDR3 totals 14 residues. CDR1 LNHDA and CDR2 SQIVND come from the germline V gene (reference sequence). The CDR3 spells CASSIGRGQETQYF. As DNA, the CDR3 is TGTGCCAGTAGTATAGGTCGGGGGCAAGAGACCCAGTACTTC.

This chain joins TRBV6-2 or TRBV6-3 and TRBJ1-2; tentatively, D is TRBD1 (6 bases). In germline, CDR1 is MNHEY, CDR2 SVGEGT. This CDR3 has 13 amino acids. Trimming cost V 4 bases and J 2 bases, with 8 bases left between them. The CDR3 region has the DNA TGTGCCAGCAGTTCGGACAGAAACTATGGCTACACCTTC. This translates into CASSSDRNYGYTF.

V gene TRBV5-1 combines with J gene TRBJ2-5, with 7 bases that match TRBD2. The CDR3 totals 13 residues. V dropped 3 bases and J dropped 5; count of bases not matched to a gene: 4. Germline CDR1 is SGHRS and CDR2 is YFSETQ. The CDR3 DNA reads TGCGCCAGCAGCTCCGGGGGGATCGAGACCCAGTACTTC. It translates to CASSSGGIETQYF.

The V call is TRBV5-5, the J call TRBJ1-5, with D uncertain. Germline CDR1 and CDR2: SGHKS and YYEKEE (reference sequence). This CDR3 is 14 amino acids long. V dropped 0 bases and J dropped 4 bases, with 8 bases sitting between them. The CDR3 DNA reads TGTGCCAGCAGCTTGGTTGAGGGTAATCAGCCCCAGCATTTT. Protein product: CASSLVEGNQPQHF.

To note about this clone: The junction and the germline gene differ at one end; a read error may be behind it. This chain connects TRBV28 to TRBJ2-3; tentative D call: TRBD1 (8 bases). Germline V lookup: CDR1 MDHEN, CDR2 SYDVKM. The CDR3 length is 12 residues. CDR3 nucleotide sequence: TGTGCCAGCAGGGGAGGGACAGGTACGCAGTATTTT. Encoded protein: CASRGGTGTQYF.

The chain carries TRBV9 and TRBJ2-2; a possible D gene is TRBD1 (6 bases). CDR3 length equals 13 residues. Germline V gene data show CDR1 as SGDLS and CDR2 as YYNGEE. Trimming took off 3 bases at V and 7 bases at J, with 10 bases between the two ends. CDR3 sequence (DNA): TGTGCCAGCAGCGCACAGGGCCTCGGGGAGCTGTTTTTT. It codes for CASSAQGLGELFF.

This chain joins TRBV5-1 and TRBJ2-5; a possible D gene is TRBD1 (6 bases). CDR1 is SGHRS, CDR2 YFSETQ, per germline. The ends were cut back, 0 bases at V and 5 bases at J, with 14 bases in the middle. The CDR3 runs 15 residues. The CDR3: CASSLGTQGGETQYF. The CDR3 DNA follows: TGCGCCAGCAGCTTGGGGACACAGGGTGGGGAGACCCAGTACTTC.

The chain links TRBV5-8 to TRBJ2-7; 8 bases fit TRBD1. Germline CDR1 reads SGHTS; CDR2 reads YDEGEE. V lost 6 bases, J lost 5 bases, and 13 bases stayed unmatched. This CDR3 contains 15 residues. The CDR3 nucleotides are TGTGCCAGCACCGACTCAGGGACAGGTAGCCACGAGCAGTACTTC. This gives the protein CASTDSGTGSHEQYF. Drawing the rest from reference TRBV5-8 and TRBJ2-7, the complete variable domain is EAGVTQSPTHLIKTRGQQATLRCSPISGHTSVYWYQQALGLGLQFLLWYDEGEERNRGNFPPRFSGRQFPNYSSELNVNALELEDSALYLCASTDSGTGSHEQYFGPGTRLTVT.

This clone has just a few counts. This chain joins TRBV19 and TRBJ1-1, with a weak D call TRBD1 (5 bases). The CDR3 sequence is 14 residues long. V lost 2 bases and J 1 base, leaving 8 bases between the germline ends. CDR1 and CDR2 from the germline V gene are LNHDA and SQIVND (reference sequence). CDR3 sequence (DNA): TGTGCCAGTAGTATAAGGGGTACGAACACTGAAGCTTTCTTT. Amino acids: CASSIRGTNTEAFF.

Points on this clone: The junction and the germline gene differ at one end; a read error may be behind it. CDR3 in amino acids: CASGSQTSHRAF. CDR3 nucleotides: TGTGCGTCCGGCAGCCAAACGTCGCATCGGGCCTTC. The genes are TRBV7-2 and TRBJ1-2; D ambiguous. This CDR3 contains 12 residues. Germline lookup yields CDR1 SGHTA and CDR2 FQGNSA.

The chain uses TRBV7-2 and TRBJ1-1, with D maybe TRBD1 (5 bases). Between the trimmed V and J ends, which lost 5 bases and 4 bases, there was a span of 20 bases. Germline lookup yields CDR1 SGHTA and CDR2 FQGNSA. The CDR3 runs to 16 residues. The DNA of the CDR3 is TGTGCCAGCAGCCTAACGACCCAGGGATCGGGCACTGAAGCTTTCTTT. Its translation is CASSLTTQGSGTEAFF.

V and J are TRBV27 and TRBJ1-2; no clear D. This CDR3 has 11 amino acids. V was clipped by 7 bases and J by 2 bases, with 5 bases between them. Germline CDR1 and CDR2: MNHEY and SMNVEV (reference sequence). CDR3 DNA sequence: TGTGCCAGCACAGTAAACTATGGCTACACCTTC. Translation: CASTVNYGYTF.

V usage is TRBV7-2 and J usage is TRBJ2-1, with TRBD1 matching over 7 bases. Germline assignment: CDR1 SGHTA and CDR2 FQGNSA. Trimming took 2 bases from V and 0 from J; bases not matched to a gene: 13. This CDR3 has 19 amino acids. The CDR3 DNA is TGTGCCAGCAGCTTACTGGGGACAGCTAACTCCCGCTCCTACAATGAGCAGTTCTTC. Protein: CASSLLGTANSRSYNEQFF. Full variable domain (remainder filled in from reference TRBV7-2 and TRBJ2-1): GAGVSQSPSNKVTEKGKDVELRCDPISGHTALYWYRQSLGQGLEFLIYFQGNSAPDKSGLPSDRFSAERTGGSVSTLTIQRTQQEDSAVYLCASSLLGTANSRSYNEQFFGPGTRLTVL.

The rearrangement joins TRBV19 to TRBJ1-3; TRBD1 aligns across 9 bases. The CDR3 contains 16 residues. J lost 3 bases, V lost 4 bases, and 7 bases had no gene match. Germline CDR1 and CDR2: LNHDA and SQIVND (reference sequence). CDR3 residues: CASSTQQGAVGNTIYF. For the CDR3, the DNA is TGTGCCAGTAGTACCCAACAGGGGGCGGTTGGAAACACCATATATTTT.

This chain links TRBV7-3 with TRBJ1-1; D gene ambiguous. This CDR3 comprises 14 residues. CDR1 is SGHTA, CDR2 FQGTGA, per germline. The ends were cut back, 1 base at V and 1 base at J, with 7 bases in the middle. The DNA of the CDR3 is TGTGCCAGCAGCTTAAACGGCGGGAACACTGAAGCTTTCTTT. It codes for CASSLNGGNTEAFF.